Below, 32 T cell receptor beta chains from the same sample are listed, as sequenced in a study of cytomegalovirus exposure and HLA in healthy donors. Primers: 60 Vbeta forward and 13 Jbeta reverse. Only in-frame clones appear in the TCRdb table, and some are missing; sequencing was by immunoSEQ multiplex PCR. This sample has under 200,000 clones, with roughly 80% found just once. The source material was PBMCs. The source is a human donor in good health.

The genes are TRBV7-2 and TRBJ1-6; no definite D call. The germline CDR1 and CDR2 sequences are SGHTA and FQGNSA. This CDR3 contains 16 residues. V dropped 0 bases and J dropped 1 base, with 7 bases sitting between them. The CDR3 sequence is CASSLAGGSYNSPLHF. CDR3 DNA: TGTGCCAGCAGCTTAGCAGGCGGTTCCTATAATTCACCCCTCCACTTT.

This sequence joins TRBV15 and TRBJ2-7; TRBD2 is a possible D gene (6 bases). The CDR3 runs to 14 residues. Germline-derived CDR1 and CDR2 are LNHNV and YYDKDF (reference sequence). The V and J ends lost 1 base and 3 bases respectively, with 10 bases between them. This chain's CDR3 is CATSRASGYYEQYF. For the CDR3, the DNA is TGTGCCACCAGCAGAGCCAGCGGGTACTACGAGCAGTACTTC.

This sequence joins TRBV12-5 and TRBJ1-5; D possibly corresponds to TRBD1 (6 bases). The CDR3 extends over 16 amino acids. The V gene lost 2 bases and the J gene lost 4 bases, with 15 bases spanning the gap. CDR1 is LGHNT and CDR2 is FRNRAP in the germline V gene. For the CDR3, the DNA is TGTGCTAGTGGTTTGAGGGACACACGATGGAATCAGCCCCAGCATTTT. Translation gives CASGLRDTRWNQPQHF.

The chain recombines TRBV5-5 with TRBJ2-2, with TRBD1 matching over 9 bases. The length of the CDR3 is 14 residues. Germline V gene data show CDR1 as SGHKS and CDR2 as YYEKEE (reference sequence). V trimming: 3 bases; J trimming: 7 bases; junction bases outside the gene matches: 4. The DNA for the CDR3 is TGTGCCAGCAGCTCGGGACAGGGAGTCGGGGAGCTGTTTTTT. It codes for CASSSGQGVGELFF.

This clone was recorded a few times. The rearrangement joins TRBV5-1 to TRBJ2-3, with TRBD2 as a possible D gene (6 bases). The ends were cut back, 4 bases at V and 3 bases at J, with 18 bases in the middle. The CDR3 contains 16 residues. Germline V lookup: CDR1 SGHRS, CDR2 YFSETQ. CDR3 in amino acids: CASSPGGRAETDTQYF. CDR3 coding DNA: TGCGCCAGCAGCCCCGGAGGGCGGGCAGAAACAGATACGCAGTATTTT.

This clone turned up a few times. The chain joins TRBV4-2 to TRBJ1-2, with 8 bases fitting TRBD1. The CDR3 is 14 residues long. In germline, CDR1 is LGHNA, CDR2 YNFKEQ. V lost 4 bases and J lost 6; bases outside the gene matches: 7. Here the CDR3 DNA reads TGTGCCAGCAGCCTTCAACAGGGGGAGGATGGCTACACCTTC. This codes for CASSLQQGEDGYTF.

The gene calls are TRBV30 and TRBJ1-1; 7 nucleotides agree with TRBD1. This CDR3 comprises 18 residues. With V trimmed by 0 bases and J by 6 bases, 19 bases remained unmatched. Germline-derived CDR1 and CDR2 are GTSNPN and SVGIG (reference sequence). CDR3 loop: CAWSVRQEGARQYPEAFF. The CDR3, as DNA: TGTGCCTGGAGTGTACGGCAGGAGGGGGCGCGTCAGTATCCTGAAGCTTTCTTT.

The gene calls are TRBV19 and TRBJ2-7, with D perhaps matching TRBD2 (5 bases). V was shortened by 5 bases and J by 3 bases, with 11 bases between the two germline ends. Germline V CDR1 and CDR2: LNHDA, SQIVND (reference sequence). CDR3 length: 13 amino acids. For the CDR3, the DNA is TGTGCCAGTAGTTTCGGACTTTTCTACGAGCAGTACTTC. It specifies CASSFGLFYEQYF.

CDR3 sequence (DNA): TGTGCCAGTAGTATTTCTCGGGGGGGCCCGCTAAATTCACCCCTCCACTTT. It is translated as CASSISRGGPLNSPLHF. V usage is TRBV19 and J usage is TRBJ1-6; D is perhaps TRBD1 (6 bases). V lost 3 bases and J lost 7, with 19 bases in between. The CDR3 contains 17 residues. The germline V gene encodes CDR1 LNHDA and CDR2 SQIVND (reference sequence).

The genes are TRBV12-5 and TRBJ1-1; 10 bases are a match to TRBD1. There are 15 residues in the CDR3. V was pared by 1 base and J by 1 base, with 0 bases of the junction left unmatched. Germline values: CDR1 LGHNT, CDR2 FRNRAP. The CDR3 DNA sequence: TGTGCTAGTGGTTTGGGACAGGGGGCGAACACTGAAGCTTTCTTT. As protein: CASGLGQGANTEAFF.

The V and J genes are TRBV5-6 and TRBJ2-7; D unclear. Trimming removed 2 bases from V and 0 bases from J, with 9 bases in between. The CDR3 is made up of 14 amino acids. Germline V gene data show CDR1 as SGHDT and CDR2 as YYEEEE. The CDR3, as DNA: TGTGCCAGCAGCTTCGGTATATCCTCCTACGAGCAGTACTTC. Translation gives CASSFGISSYEQYF.

This sequence joins TRBV6-5 and TRBJ2-1; D perhaps matches TRBD1 (5 bases). CDR3 size: 16 residues. V lost 1 base and J 6 bases, leaving 16 bases between the germline ends. Germline V gives CDR1 MNHEY, CDR2 SVGAGI. CDR3 loop: CASSYWGRVKVNEQFF. The CDR3 DNA reads as TGTGCCAGCAGTTACTGGGGCAGGGTGAAAGTCAATGAGCAGTTCTTC.

The rearrangement links TRBV7-8 to TRBJ2-5, with D possibly TRBD1 on 6 matching bases. The CDR3 loop spans 14 amino acids. Germline V gene sequence: CDR1 SGHVS, CDR2 FQNEAQ. Trimming cost V 2 bases and J 2 bases, with 9 bases left between them. The CDR3 sequence: CASSLPQGQETQYF. CDR3 DNA sequence: TGTGCCAGCAGCTTACCACAGGGTCAAGAGACCCAGTACTTC.

This rearrangement joins TRBV9 to TRBJ2-7; D call uncertain. This CDR3 is 12 amino acids long. Germline CDR1 SGDLS, CDR2 YYNGEE. The V end was cut by 4 bases, the J end by 2 bases, with 7 bases between. The DNA for the CDR3 is TGTGCCAGCAGCCGAAGCGCCTACGAGCAGTACTTC. Amino acids: CASSRSAYEQYF.

The V gene is TRBV19, the J gene TRBJ1-4; TRBD1 might be the D (5 bases). The CDR3 covers 12 residues. Trimming took off 7 bases at V and 5 bases at J, with 8 bases between the two ends. In germline, CDR1 is LNHDA, CDR2 SQIVND (reference sequence). CDR3 nucleotides: TGTGCCAGTAATCGGGGGAATGAAAAACTGTTTTTT. Its protein product is CASNRGNEKLFF. Variable domain in full (rest from reference TRBV19 and TRBJ1-4): DGGITQSPKYLFRKEGQNVTLSCEQNLNHDAMYWYRQDPGQGLRLIYYSQIVNDFQKGDIAEGYSVSREKKESFPLTVTSAQKNPTAFYLCASNRGNEKLFFGSGTQLSVL.

The J gene is TRBJ2-5, the V gene TRBV5-1; 9 nucleotides line up with TRBD1. Trimming took 4 bases from V and 5 from J; bases not matched to a gene: 9. The CDR3 runs to 15 residues. Germline CDR1 reads SGHRS; CDR2 reads YFSETQ. The CDR3: CASSPLGQGSETQYF. The CDR3 region has the DNA TGCGCCAGCAGCCCACTGGGACAGGGTTCGGAGACCCAGTACTTC.

This sequence joins TRBV18 and TRBJ1-1, with no clear D. Germline V lookup: CDR1 KGHSH, CDR2 LQKENI. The CDR3 is made up of 15 amino acids. Trimming took off 0 bases at V and 2 bases at J, with 10 bases between the two ends. The CDR3 loop reads CASSPPNRLNTEAFF. CDR3 sequence (DNA): TGTGCCAGCTCACCACCCAATCGACTAAACACTGAAGCTTTCTTT.

This clone has more than one count but fewer than ten. The rearrangement links TRBV4-1 to TRBJ2-4; D gene unclear. The CDR3 length is 12 residues. V was shortened by 4 bases and J by 6 bases, with 7 bases between the two germline ends. Per the germline V gene, CDR1 is MGHRA and CDR2 is YSYEKL. CDR3 sequence: CASSPPGNIQYF. CDR3 sequence (DNA): TGCGCCAGCAGCCCCCCAGGAAACATTCAGTACTTC.

This clone came up a few times. The V call is TRBV6-6, the J call TRBJ2-6; a weak D match, TRBD2 (6 bases). Trimming shortened V by 2 bases and J by 5 bases, and 10 bases separated the two germline ends. CDR3 size: 15 residues. Germline lookup yields CDR1 MNHNY and CDR2 SVGAGI (reference sequence). Written as DNA, the CDR3 is TGTGCCAGCAGTTACGGGACTCCTTGGGCCAACGTCCTGACTTTC. Translated, it gives CASSYGTPWANVLTF.

This clone was counted between two and nine times. This sequence joins TRBV6-5 and TRBJ2-1, with D possibly TRBD2 on 6 matching bases. This CDR3 has 14 amino acids. The germline V gene has CDR1 MNHEY and CDR2 SVGAGI. Trimming took off 0 bases at V and 9 bases at J, with 12 bases between the two ends. The CDR3 DNA follows: TGTGCCAGCAGTTACTCGGGACTCCAATTTGAGCAGTTCTTC. This translates into CASSYSGLQFEQFF.

The gene calls are TRBV6-6 and TRBJ2-2; D gene unclear. The CDR3 totals 13 residues. Germline V gene data show CDR1 as MNHNY and CDR2 as SVGAGI (reference sequence). The CDR3 here is CPVSTLDTGELFF. For the CDR3, the DNA is TGTCCCGTAAGCACCCTGGACACCGGGGAGCTGTTTTTT.

CDR3 sequence reads: CASSSSGIYTKLFF. Written as DNA, the CDR3 is TGTGCCAGCAGCTCTTCCGGGATTTACACCAAACTGTTTTTT. The chain uses TRBV7-2 and TRBJ1-4; D not resolved. Trimming stripped 4 bases from V and 11 bases from J, with 17 bases between. The CDR3 totals 14 residues. Germline CDR1 is SGHTA and CDR2 is FQGNSA.

This chain uses TRBV2 with TRBJ1-4, with 7 nucleotides matching TRBD1. Germline V gene lookup returns CDR1 SNHLY and CDR2 FYNNEI. With 4 bases clipped from V and 7 bases from J, the junction kept 9 bases outside the gene matches. This CDR3 region has 15 residues. The CDR3 loop reads CASSGDSERGEKLFF. In nucleotides, the CDR3 is TGTGCCAGCAGTGGGGACAGCGAGAGGGGTGAAAAACTGTTTTTT.

This clone was seen only a few times. The chain employs TRBV27 and TRBJ2-5; the match to TRBD1 covers 11 bases. The length of the CDR3 is 17 residues. Germline-derived CDR1 and CDR2 are MNHEY and SMNVEV (reference sequence). V shed 2 bases and J 7 bases; nucleotides not matched to a gene: 12. As DNA, the CDR3 is TGTGCCAGCAGTTTAGGCTCCGGGACAGGGGGAATTTGGACCCAGTACTTC. Protein sequence: CASSLGSGTGGIWTQYF.

The chain couples TRBV5-4 to TRBJ1-2; D not certain. CDR1 SGHNT and CDR2 YYREEE come from the germline V gene (reference sequence). Between the trimmed V and J ends, which lost 2 bases and 8 bases, there was a span of 7 bases. CDR3 length equals 11 residues. The CDR3 here is CASSFGGGYTF. CDR3 coding DNA: TGTGCCAGCAGCTTTGGCGGCGGCTACACCTTC.

This chain joins TRBV27 and TRBJ2-1, with 8 bases matching TRBD1. The CDR3 runs to 14 residues. Trimming cost V 5 bases and J 3 bases; bases outside gene matches: 3. CDR1 and CDR2 from the germline V gene are MNHEY and SMNVEV (reference sequence). This CDR3 is CASSPGQVYNEQFF. Here the CDR3 DNA reads TGTGCCAGCAGTCCGGGACAGGTCTACAATGAGCAGTTCTTC.

V is TRBV2 and J is TRBJ2-3; 15 bases align to TRBD2. Losses at the gene ends were 3 bases for V and 9 bases for J; bases not matched to a gene: 4. The CDR3 runs to 15 residues. Germline-derived CDR1 and CDR2 are SNHLY and FYNNEI. The CDR3 DNA follows: TGTGCCAGCAGTGAGGGGACTAGCGGGGGGTTGACGCAGTATTTT. As protein: CASSEGTSGGLTQYF.

Here the CDR3 DNA reads TGTGCCAGCACCCAGGGGGGAGGAGATACGCAGTATTTT. Amino acid sequence: CASTQGGGDTQYF. The chain carries TRBV6-6 and TRBJ2-3; perhaps TRBD1 as D (7 bases). This CDR3 spans 13 amino acids. The germline CDR1 and CDR2 sequences are MNHNY and SVGAGI (reference sequence). V was pared by 7 bases and J by 5 bases, with 13 bases between.

The rearrangement links TRBV5-1 to TRBJ2-6; D is unresolved. Trimming stripped 1 base from V and 1 base from J, with 3 bases between. Germline CDR1 and CDR2: SGHRS and YFSETQ. This CDR3 is 14 amino acids long. As DNA, the CDR3 is TGCGCCAGCAGCTTGTCTTCTGGGGCCAACGTCCTGACTTTC. This sequence encodes CASSLSSGANVLTF.

The V call is TRBV10-3, the J call TRBJ1-2; 7 nucleotides line up with TRBD1. The germline V gene encodes CDR1 ENHRY and CDR2 SYGVKD. J was trimmed by 0 bases and V by 5 bases; bases with no gene match: 3. This CDR3 is 14 amino acids long. CDR3 sequence: CAISPGTANYGYTF. The CDR3, as DNA: TGTGCCATCAGTCCAGGGACAGCTAACTATGGCTACACCTTC.

The chain carries TRBV7-2 and TRBJ1-4, with 8 nucleotides matching TRBD1. CDR3 length: 15 residues. Trimming cost V 6 bases and J 3 bases; bases outside gene matches: 6. CDR1 is SGHTA and CDR2 is FQGNSA in the germline V gene. As DNA, the CDR3 is TGTGCCAGCAGATCAGGACAGGGTCCTAATGAAAAACTGTTTTTT. Its protein product is CASRSGQGPNEKLFF.

This clone was seen once. The chain couples TRBV10-3 to TRBJ2-7; no reliable D call. Between the trimmed V and J ends, which lost 6 bases and 7 bases, there was a span of 13 bases. The CDR3 runs 12 residues. CDR1 ENHRY and CDR2 SYGVKD come from the germline V gene. In nucleotides, the CDR3 is TGTGCCATCAGCGCCGATCTGAGGGAGCAGTACTTC. It yields the protein CAISADLREQYF.